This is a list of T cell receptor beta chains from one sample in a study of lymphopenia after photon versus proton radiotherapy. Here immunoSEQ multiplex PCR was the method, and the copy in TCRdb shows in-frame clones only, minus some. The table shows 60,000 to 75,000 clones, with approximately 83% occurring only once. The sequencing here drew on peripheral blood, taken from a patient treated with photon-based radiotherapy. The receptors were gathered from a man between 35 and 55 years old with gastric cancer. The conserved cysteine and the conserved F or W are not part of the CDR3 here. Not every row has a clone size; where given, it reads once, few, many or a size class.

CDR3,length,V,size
ASSARDVYSYEQY,13,TRBV7-8,.
ASSLWEGAPGGYT,13,TRBV7-8,.
AWSGGAPWEMNTEAF,15,TRBV30,once
ASSLDWAEQY,10,TRBV7-9,.
ASRLVRPGQDNSPLH,15,TRBV5-1,.
ATSRDSRGDEKLF,13,TRBV15,.
SVEDPVGYYGYT,12,TRBV29-1,.
ASRQGLENIQY,11,TRBV6-5,once
ASSLSRPHEQF,11,TRBV7-2,.
ASSSGATNEKLF,12,TRBV7-9,.
ASSPGTGRGNEQF,13,TRBV27,.
AWSPKTGGGSPLH,13,TRBV30,few
ASSQDPAGSAELF,13,TRBV4-3,.
ASSPSGSSSYEQY,13,TRBV9,.
ASRRGQGGTEAF,12,TRBV6-5,.
ASSLGPNQPQH,11,TRBV11-2,.
ASRLDGQGSEQF,12,TRBV6-6,.
ATSREVADTQY,11,TRBV15,.
ASSLSGPPGNTIY,13,TRBV5-1,.
ASSTGLAGGIEQF,13,TRBV19,.
ASSIGEGTAGKLF,13,TRBV19,few
ASSWDRGYNEQF,12,TRBV11-2,.
ASSWTGAPNTEAF,13,TRBV4-2,.
ASSPDSTGVGNTIY,14,TRBV7-9,.
AWSTGTDYQPQH,12,TRBV30,.
ASSLETTGRETQY,13,TRBV7-6,.
ASSQPSGTGGSEQY,14,TRBV16,.
ASSLGTARWKAF,12,TRBV7-9,.
ASSLGGAYYNEQF,13,TRBV19,.